Each of the 4 T cell receptor beta chains below was sequenced from the same sample in a study of T cells in Graves' hyperthyroidism and ophthalmopathy. Template material for amplifying TCR beta CDR3 regions consisted of RNA transcripts. Using the HTBI primer set, a first-round RT-PCR was run on the TCR CDR3. TCRdb reprocessed the multiplex PCR reads with MiXCR, giving one entry per CDR3 protein. The table includes about 380,000 distinct CDR3 sequences, less than 20% detected once. Sequencing was done on a sample of blood. The receptors were gathered from a man younger than 35 with Graves' ophthalmopathy.

This clonotype was counted ten times or more. The chain links TRBV12-3 or TRBV12-4 to TRBJ1-1; the D gene is possibly TRBD1 (6 bases). Trimming removed 8 bases at V and 3 bases at J, with 16 bases between. The CDR3 runs 14 residues. The CDR3 DNA reads TGTGCCAGCTTATTACAGGGAGGCGACACTGAAGCTTTCTTT. Translated: CASLLQGGDTEAFF.

This clonotype was counted ten times or more. The gene calls are TRBV7-3 and TRBJ2-1; TRBD2 matches at 13 bases. This CDR3 has 17 residues. The germline gives CDR1 SGHTA, CDR2 FQGTGA. V lost 3 bases to trimming and J lost 6 bases; unmatched junction nucleotides: 8. For the CDR3, the DNA is TGTGCCAGCAGCTTGGGGACTAGCGGGGTGAGGGGCAATGAGCAGTTCTTC. Translated: CASSLGTSGVRGNEQFF. Complete variable domain (other parts from reference TRBV7-3 and TRBJ2-1): GAGVSQTPSNKVTEKGKYVELRCDPISGHTALYWYRQSLGQGPEFLIYFQGTGAADDSGLPNDRFFAVRPEGSVSTLKIQRTERGDSAVYLCASSLGTSGVRGNEQFFGPGTRLTVL.

This clonotype was detected ten times or more. The J gene is TRBJ1-1, the V gene TRBV27; D is unresolved. Germline values: CDR1 MNHEY, CDR2 SMNVEV (reference sequence). V lost 8 bases, J lost 0 bases, and 10 bases lay in between. CDR3 length: 13 residues. CDR3: CASGRTLNTEAFF. The CDR3 DNA is TGTGCCAGCGGCAGAACCTTGAACACTGAAGCTTTCTTT.

This sequence joins TRBV20-1 and TRBJ1-2, with a weak D call TRBD1 (5 bases). The CDR3 spans 12 residues. V dropped 6 bases and J dropped 4 bases, with 12 bases sitting between them. Germline CDR1 reads DFQATT; CDR2 reads SNEGSKA (reference sequence). The CDR3 reads CSALGGGYGYTF. The DNA of the CDR3 is TGCAGTGCCCTGGGGGGGGGCTATGGCTACACCTTC.